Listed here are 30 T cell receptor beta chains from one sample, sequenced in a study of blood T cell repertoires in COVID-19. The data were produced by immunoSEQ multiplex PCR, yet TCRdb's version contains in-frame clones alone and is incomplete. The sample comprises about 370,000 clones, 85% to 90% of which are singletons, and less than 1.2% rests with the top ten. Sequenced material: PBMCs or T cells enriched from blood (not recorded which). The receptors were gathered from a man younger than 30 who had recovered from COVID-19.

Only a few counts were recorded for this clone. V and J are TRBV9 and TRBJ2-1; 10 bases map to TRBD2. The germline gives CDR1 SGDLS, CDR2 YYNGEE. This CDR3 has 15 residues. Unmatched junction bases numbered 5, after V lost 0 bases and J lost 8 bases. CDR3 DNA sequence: TGTGCCAGCAGCGTAGGTACTAGCGGGATCCATGAGCAGTTCTTC. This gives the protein CASSVGTSGIHEQFF.

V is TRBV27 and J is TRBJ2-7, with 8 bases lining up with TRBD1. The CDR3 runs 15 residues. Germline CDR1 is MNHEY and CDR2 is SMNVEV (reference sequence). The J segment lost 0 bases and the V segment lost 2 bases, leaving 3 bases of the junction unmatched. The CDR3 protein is CASSLAGGDSYEQYF. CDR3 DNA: TGTGCCAGCAGTTTAGCAGGGGGCGACTCCTACGAGCAGTACTTC.

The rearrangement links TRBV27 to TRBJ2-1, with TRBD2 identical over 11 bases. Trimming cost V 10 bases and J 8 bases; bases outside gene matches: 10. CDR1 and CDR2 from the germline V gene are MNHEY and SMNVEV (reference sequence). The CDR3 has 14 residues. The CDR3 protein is CATKLAGVGYEQFF. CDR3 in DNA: TGTGCCACCAAACTAGCGGGAGTCGGCTATGAGCAGTTCTTC.

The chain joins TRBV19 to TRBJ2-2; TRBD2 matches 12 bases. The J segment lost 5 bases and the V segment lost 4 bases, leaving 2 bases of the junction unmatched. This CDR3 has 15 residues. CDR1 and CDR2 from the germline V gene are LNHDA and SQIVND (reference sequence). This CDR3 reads CASSTGTSGTGELFF. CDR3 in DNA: TGTGCCAGTAGTACCGGGACTAGCGGGACCGGGGAGCTGTTTTTT.

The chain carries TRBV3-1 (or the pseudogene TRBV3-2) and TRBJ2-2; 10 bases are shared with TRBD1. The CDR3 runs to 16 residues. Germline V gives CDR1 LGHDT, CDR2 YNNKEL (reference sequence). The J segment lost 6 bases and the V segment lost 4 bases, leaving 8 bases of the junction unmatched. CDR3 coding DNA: TGTGCCAGCAGCCGGGGGACAGGGGTGGTCCCCGGGGAGCTGTTTTTT. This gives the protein CASSRGTGVVPGELFF.

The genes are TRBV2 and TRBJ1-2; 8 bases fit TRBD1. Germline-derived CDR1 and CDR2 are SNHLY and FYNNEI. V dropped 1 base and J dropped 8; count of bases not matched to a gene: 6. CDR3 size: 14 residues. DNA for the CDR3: TGTGCCAGCAGTGAAGGGTCAGGGGGCGGAGGCTACACCTTC. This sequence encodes CASSEGSGGGGYTF.

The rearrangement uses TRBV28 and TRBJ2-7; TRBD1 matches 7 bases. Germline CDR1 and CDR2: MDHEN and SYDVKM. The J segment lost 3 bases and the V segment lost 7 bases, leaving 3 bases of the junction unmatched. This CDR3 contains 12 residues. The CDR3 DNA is TGTGCCAGCAAACAGGGGATCTACGAGCAGTACTTC. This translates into CASKQGIYEQYF.

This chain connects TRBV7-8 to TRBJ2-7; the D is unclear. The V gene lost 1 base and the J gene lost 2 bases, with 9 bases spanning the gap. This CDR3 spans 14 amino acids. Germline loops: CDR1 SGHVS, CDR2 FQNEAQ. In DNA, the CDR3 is TGTGCCAGCAGCTTAGAACGCAACACCTACGAGCAGTACTTC. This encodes CASSLERNTYEQYF.

The CDR3 is CASSLGLGGPQYF. CDR3 sequence (DNA): TGTGCCAGCAGCTTGGGCCTCGGGGGTCCGCAGTACTTC. The chain has TRBV5-4 and TRBJ2-7; D possibly corresponds to TRBD2 (6 bases). V lost 0 bases and J 9 bases, leaving 13 bases between the germline ends. Germline V gives CDR1 SGHNT, CDR2 YYREEE (reference sequence). There are 13 residues in the CDR3.

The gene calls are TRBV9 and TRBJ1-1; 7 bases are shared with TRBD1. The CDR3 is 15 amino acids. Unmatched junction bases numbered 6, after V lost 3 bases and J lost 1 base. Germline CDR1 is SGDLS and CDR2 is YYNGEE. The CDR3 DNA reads TGTGCCAGCAGCGAGGGGGACAGTACGAACACTGAAGCTTTCTTT. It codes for CASSEGDSTNTEAFF. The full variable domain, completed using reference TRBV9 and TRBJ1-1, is DSGVTQTPKHLITATGQRVTLRCSPRSGDLSVYWYQQSLDQGLQFLIQYYNGEERAKGNILERFSAQQFPDLHSELNLSSLELGDSALYFCASSEGDSTNTEAFFGQGTRLTVV.

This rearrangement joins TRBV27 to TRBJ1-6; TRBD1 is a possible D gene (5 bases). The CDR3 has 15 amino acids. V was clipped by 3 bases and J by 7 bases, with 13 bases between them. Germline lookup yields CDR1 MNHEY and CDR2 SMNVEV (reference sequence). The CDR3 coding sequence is TGTGCCAGCAGTTTCTCCGAAAGGGGCAATTCACCCCTCCACTTT. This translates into CASSFSERGNSPLHF.

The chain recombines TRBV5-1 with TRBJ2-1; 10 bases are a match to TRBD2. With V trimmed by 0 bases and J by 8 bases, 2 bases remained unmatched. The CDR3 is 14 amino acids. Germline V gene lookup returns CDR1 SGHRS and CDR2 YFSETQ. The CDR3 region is CASSLELAGDEQFF. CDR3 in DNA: TGCGCCAGCAGCTTGGAGCTAGCGGGAGATGAGCAGTTCTTC.

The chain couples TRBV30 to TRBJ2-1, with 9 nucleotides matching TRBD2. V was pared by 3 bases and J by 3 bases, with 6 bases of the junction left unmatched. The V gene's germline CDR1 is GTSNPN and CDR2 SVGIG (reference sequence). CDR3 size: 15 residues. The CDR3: CAWRPLAGRYNEQFF. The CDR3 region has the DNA TGTGCCTGGAGGCCCCTAGCGGGACGCTACAATGAGCAGTTCTTC.

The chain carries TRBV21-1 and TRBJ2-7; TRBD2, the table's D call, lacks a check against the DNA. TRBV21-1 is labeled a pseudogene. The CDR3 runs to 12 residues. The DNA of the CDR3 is TGTGCCAGCCCCCGCGGGGCCTACGAGCAGTACTTC. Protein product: CASPRGAYEQYF.

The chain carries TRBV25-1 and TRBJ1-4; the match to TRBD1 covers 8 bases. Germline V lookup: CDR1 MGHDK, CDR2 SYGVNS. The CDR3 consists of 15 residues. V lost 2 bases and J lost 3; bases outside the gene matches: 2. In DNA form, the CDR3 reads TGTGCCAGCAGTGAAACACAGGGGGCTAATGAAAAACTGTTTTTT. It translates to CASSETQGANEKLFF.

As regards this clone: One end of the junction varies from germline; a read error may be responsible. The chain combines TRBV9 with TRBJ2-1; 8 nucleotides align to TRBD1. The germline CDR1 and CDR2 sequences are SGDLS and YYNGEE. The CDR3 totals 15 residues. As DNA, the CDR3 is TGTGCCAGCAGCTCCAGGACAGGGTCCTTCAATGAGCAGTTCTTC. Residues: CASSSRTGSFNEQFF.

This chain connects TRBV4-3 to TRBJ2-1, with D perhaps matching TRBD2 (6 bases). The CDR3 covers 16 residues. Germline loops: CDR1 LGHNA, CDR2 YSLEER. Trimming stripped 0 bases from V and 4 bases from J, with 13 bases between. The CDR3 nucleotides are TGCGCCAGCAGCCAAGATCGTGGCGGGACGTACAATGAGCAGTTCTTC. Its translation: CASSQDRGGTYNEQFF.

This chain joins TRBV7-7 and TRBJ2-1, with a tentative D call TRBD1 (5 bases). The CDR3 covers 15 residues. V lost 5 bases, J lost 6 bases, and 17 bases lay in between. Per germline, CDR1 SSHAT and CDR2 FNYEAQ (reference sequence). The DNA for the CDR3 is TGTGCCAGCAGCCGTATGGAAGGACAAAGCAATGAGCAGTTCTTC. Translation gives CASSRMEGQSNEQFF.

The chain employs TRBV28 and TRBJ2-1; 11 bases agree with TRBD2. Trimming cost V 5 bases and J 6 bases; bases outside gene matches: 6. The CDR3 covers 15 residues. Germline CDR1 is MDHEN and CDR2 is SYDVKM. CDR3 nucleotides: TGTGCCAGCAGTGCCGGGACTAGCGGTACCAATGAGCAGTTCTTC. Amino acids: CASSAGTSGTNEQFF. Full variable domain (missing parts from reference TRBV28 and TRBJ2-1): DVKVTQSSRYLVKRTGEKVFLECVQDMDHENMFWYRQDPGLGLRLIYFSYDVKMKEKGDIPEGYSVSREKKERFSLILESASTNQTSMYLCASSAGTSGTNEQFFGPGTRLTVL.

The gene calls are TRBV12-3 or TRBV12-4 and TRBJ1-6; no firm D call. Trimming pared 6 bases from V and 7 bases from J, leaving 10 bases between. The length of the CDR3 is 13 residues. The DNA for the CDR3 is TGTGCCAGCAGGCCCTCCGCGAATTCACCCCTCCACTTT. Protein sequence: CASRPSANSPLHF.

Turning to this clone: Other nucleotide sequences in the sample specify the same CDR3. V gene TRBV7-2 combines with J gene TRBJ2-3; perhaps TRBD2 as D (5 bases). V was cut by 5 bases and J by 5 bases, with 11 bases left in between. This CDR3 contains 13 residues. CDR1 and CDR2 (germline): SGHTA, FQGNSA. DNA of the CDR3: TGTGCCAGCAGCCTCAGCGCGGGAGATACGCAGTATTTT. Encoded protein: CASSLSAGDTQYF.

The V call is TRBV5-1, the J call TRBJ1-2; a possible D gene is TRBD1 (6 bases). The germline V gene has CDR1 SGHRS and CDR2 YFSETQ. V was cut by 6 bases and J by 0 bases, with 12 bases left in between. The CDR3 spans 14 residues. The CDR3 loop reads CASTLGQTNYGYTF. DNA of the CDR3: TGCGCCAGCACCCTCGGACAGACTAACTATGGCTACACCTTC.

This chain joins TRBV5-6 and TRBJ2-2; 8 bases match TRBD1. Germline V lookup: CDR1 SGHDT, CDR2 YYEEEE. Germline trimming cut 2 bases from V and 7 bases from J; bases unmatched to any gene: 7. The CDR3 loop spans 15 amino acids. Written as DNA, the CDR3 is TGTGCCAGCAGCTTTGCCAGGGGGCTGGTCGGGGAGCTGTTTTTT. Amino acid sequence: CASSFARGLVGELFF.

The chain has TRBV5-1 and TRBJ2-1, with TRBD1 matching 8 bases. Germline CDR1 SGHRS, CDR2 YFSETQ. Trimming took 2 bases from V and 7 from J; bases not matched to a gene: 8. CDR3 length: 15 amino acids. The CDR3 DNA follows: TGCGCCAGCAGCTTCAAGGACAGGGATAGAAATGAGCAGTTCTTC. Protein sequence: CASSFKDRDRNEQFF.

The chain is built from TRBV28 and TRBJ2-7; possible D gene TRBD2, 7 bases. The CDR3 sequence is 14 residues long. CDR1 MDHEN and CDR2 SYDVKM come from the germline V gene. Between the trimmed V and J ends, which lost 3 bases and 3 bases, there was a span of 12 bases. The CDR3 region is CASSLAGAVYEQYF. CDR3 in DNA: TGTGCCAGCAGTTTGGCGGGGGCGGTCTACGAGCAGTACTTC.

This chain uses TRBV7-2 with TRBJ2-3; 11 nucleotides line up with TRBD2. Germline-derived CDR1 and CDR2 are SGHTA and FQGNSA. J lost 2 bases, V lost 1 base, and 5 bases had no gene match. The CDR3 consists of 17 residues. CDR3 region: CASSLGASGRFTDTQYF. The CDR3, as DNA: TGTGCCAGCAGCTTAGGGGCTAGCGGGAGGTTCACAGATACGCAGTATTTT.

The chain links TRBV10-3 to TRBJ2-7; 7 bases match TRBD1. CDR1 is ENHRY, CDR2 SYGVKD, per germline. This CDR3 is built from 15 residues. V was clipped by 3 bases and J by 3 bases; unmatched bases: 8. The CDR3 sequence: CAISDRQGPLYEQYF. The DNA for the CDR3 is TGTGCCATCAGTGACAGACAGGGCCCTCTCTACGAGCAGTACTTC.

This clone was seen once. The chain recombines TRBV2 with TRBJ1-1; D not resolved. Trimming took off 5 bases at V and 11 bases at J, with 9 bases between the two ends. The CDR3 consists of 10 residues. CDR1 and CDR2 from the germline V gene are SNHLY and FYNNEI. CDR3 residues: CASSLAVAFF. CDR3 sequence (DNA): TGTGCCAGCAGTCTAGCGGTGGCTTTCTTT.

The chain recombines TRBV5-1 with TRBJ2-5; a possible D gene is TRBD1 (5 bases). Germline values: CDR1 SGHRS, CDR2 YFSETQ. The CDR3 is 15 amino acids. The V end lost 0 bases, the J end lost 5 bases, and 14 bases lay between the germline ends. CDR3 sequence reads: CASSLGSGSGETQYF. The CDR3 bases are TGCGCCAGCAGCTTGGGGTCGGGCTCAGGGGAGACCCAGTACTTC.

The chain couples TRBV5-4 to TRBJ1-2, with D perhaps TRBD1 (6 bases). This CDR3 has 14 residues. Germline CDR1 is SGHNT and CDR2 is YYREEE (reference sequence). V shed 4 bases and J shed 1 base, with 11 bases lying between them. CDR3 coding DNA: TGTGCCAGCAGCCCCGGACAGATTAACTATGGCTACACCTTC. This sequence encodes CASSPGQINYGYTF. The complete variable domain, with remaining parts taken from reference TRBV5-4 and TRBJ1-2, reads ETGVTQSPTHLIKTRGQQVTLRCSSQSGHNTVSWYQQALGQGPQFIFQYYREEENGRGNFPPRFSGLQFPNYSSELNVNALELDDSALYLCASSPGQINYGYTFGSGTRLTVV.